Presented here are 6 T cell receptor beta chains from one specimen sequenced in a study of response to subunit inactivated influenza vaccine. Each CDR3 protein gets one entry after TCRdb re-called the RT-PCR reads with MiXCR. The data contain about 540,000 distinct CDR3 sequences, roughly 25% of them seen just once; the ten biggest clones take up about 2.8%. These data were also filed under a second study, of T cells expressing NK-cell markers. From that paper: The authors made TCR beta cDNA libraries by 5'RACE template switching. This switching added a universal primer site and UMIs.

This material consisted of CD4+ T cells sorted from PBMCs, taken approximately 12 days after vaccination. These receptors were collected from a man aged 50-59 years who received an inactivated influenza vaccine.

This clonotype turned up a few times. The chain couples TRBV7-9 to TRBJ1-2, with D tentatively TRBD1 (6 bases). This CDR3 is built from 15 residues. The germline V and J ends were trimmed by 1 base and 1 base, with 10 bases remaining between them. CDR1 and CDR2 from the germline V gene are SEHNR and FQNEAQ (reference sequence). CDR3: CASSLDGTLNYGYTF. In DNA form, the CDR3 reads TGTGCCAGCAGCTTAGATGGGACACTTAACTATGGCTACACCTTC.

This clonotype came up a few times. The chain uses TRBV7-3 and TRBJ2-3; D may be TRBD2 (5 bases). Trimming removed 4 bases from V and 4 bases from J, with 12 bases in between. The CDR3 is made up of 14 amino acids. Germline V gives CDR1 SGHTA, CDR2 FQGTGA. CDR3 sequence: CASSSGLAPDTQYF. In DNA, the CDR3 is TGTGCCAGCAGCTCCGGACTGGCGCCAGATACGCAGTATTTT.

This clonotype has just a few counts. CDR3 residues: CASSSRALETQYF. For the CDR3, the DNA is TGTGCCAGCAGTTCCCGGGCCCTAGAGACCCAGTACTTC. The chain joins TRBV12-3 or TRBV12-4 to TRBJ2-5; no clear D gene. Trimming took 4 bases from V and 4 from J, leaving 10 bases between them. The CDR3 is made up of 13 amino acids.

J is TRBJ2-5 and V is TRBV19; D uncertain. Germline V gene sequence: CDR1 LNHDA, CDR2 SQIVND (reference sequence). The CDR3 contains 13 residues. V was cut by 1 base and J by 2 bases, with 5 bases left in between. CDR3 residues: CASSIGRQETQYF. CDR3 bases: TGTGCCAGTAGTATAGGACGGCAAGAGACCCAGTACTTC.

The V gene is TRBV11-2, the J gene TRBJ2-2; 11 bases line up with TRBD1. The V and J ends lost 5 bases and 4 bases, in that order; junction bases with no gene match: 18. CDR3 length equals 20 residues. CDR1 SGHAT and CDR2 FQNNGV come from the germline V gene. The CDR3 DNA follows: TGTGCCAGCAGCCCACGCAGGGGACAGGGGGTATTATTGGTCACCGGGGAGCTGTTTTTT. Amino acids: CASSPRRGQGVLLVTGELFF.

This chain uses TRBV27 with TRBJ2-7; no reliable D call. The length of the CDR3 is 15 residues. V shed 1 base and J shed 3 bases, with 13 bases lying between them. The germline CDR1 and CDR2 sequences are MNHEY and SMNVEV (reference sequence). CDR3 sequence (DNA): TGTGCCAGCAGTTTATTGGGTAGGTGGGGCTACGAGCAGTACTTC. Translated: CASSLLGRWGYEQYF.